The next 13 T cell receptor beta chains were all read from a single sample in a study of blood T cell repertoires in COVID-19. The assay was immunoSEQ multiplex PCR, and TCRdb's table has in-frame clones only and misses some. This sample has roughly 700,000 clones; 85% to 90% occur once, and the top ten carry approximately 0.25%. What was sequenced was peripheral blood. All receptors come from a woman under 30 with acute or convalescent COVID-19.

A single count supports this clone. The CDR3 bases are TGTGCCAGCAGACCAACTAGCGGGGGTTACAATGAGCAGTTCTTC. This encodes CASRPTSGGYNEQFF. This chain uses TRBV7-2 with TRBJ2-1, with 11 nucleotides matching TRBD2. Germline CDR1 reads SGHTA; CDR2 reads FQGNSA. J was trimmed by 4 bases and V by 6 bases; bases with no gene match: 5. The CDR3 totals 15 residues.

This clone showed up just once. V is TRBV24-1 and J is TRBJ2-3; 10 bases align to TRBD1. The CDR3 totals 15 residues. CDR1 is KGHDR, CDR2 SFDVKD, per germline. The V segment lost 5 bases and the J segment 4 bases; nucleotides outside the gene matches: 5. CDR3 residues: CATSAQGQGADTQYF. DNA of the CDR3: TGTGCCACCAGTGCCCAAGGACAGGGGGCAGATACGCAGTATTTT.

The CDR3 DNA is TGTGCCAGCAGTACCCGAGAAAGGACAGGGAAGCTTGGCGACACTGAAGCTTTCTTT. Protein product: CASSTRERTGKLGDTEAFF. This chain uses TRBV6-2 or TRBV6-3 with TRBJ1-1; TRBD1 agrees at 8 bases. V lost 5 bases to trimming and J lost 3 bases; unmatched junction nucleotides: 20. This CDR3 has 19 residues. Germline assignment: CDR1 MNHEY and CDR2 SVGEGT.

The chain is built from TRBV25-1 and TRBJ1-5, with D maybe TRBD1 (5 bases). The V gene lost 4 bases and the J gene lost 0 bases, with 13 bases spanning the gap. The CDR3 consists of 16 residues. Germline lookup yields CDR1 MGHDK and CDR2 SYGVNS. CDR3 sequence: CASSVTDIYSNQPQHF. As DNA, the CDR3 is TGTGCCAGCAGTGTAACGGACATTTATAGCAATCAGCCCCAGCATTTT.

The chain is built from TRBV14 and TRBJ1-1, with D tentatively TRBD1 (6 bases). Germline V gene data show CDR1 as SGHDN and CDR2 as FVKESK. V shed 0 bases and J shed 3 bases, with 14 bases lying between them. The CDR3 loop spans 16 amino acids. CDR3 protein: CASSQDRGAKYTEAFF. The DNA of the CDR3 is TGTGCCAGCAGCCAAGATCGGGGGGCGAAGTACACTGAAGCTTTCTTT.

The gene calls are TRBV19 and TRBJ1-1; 7 nucleotides align to TRBD1. V shed 6 bases and J 1 base; nucleotides not matched to a gene: 5. This CDR3 comprises 14 residues. From germline, CDR1 is LNHDA and CDR2 SQIVND (reference sequence). The CDR3 DNA sequence: TGTGCCAGTAGCTCAGGGGGAGCGAACACTGAAGCTTTCTTT. Translating gives CASSSGGANTEAFF.

The rearrangement links TRBV10-3 to TRBJ2-7, with a weak D call TRBD1 (5 bases). Germline CDR1 and CDR2: ENHRY and SYGVKD. There are 16 residues in the CDR3. V lost 10 bases to trimming and J lost 0 bases, with 22 bases between them. The CDR3 coding sequence is TGTGCCACCCACACGATTCAGGGATCCCTCTCCTACGAGCAGTACTTC. Translated: CATHTIQGSLSYEQYF.

The chain has TRBV30 and TRBJ1-1; D ambiguous. The ends were cut back, 4 bases at V and 1 base at J, with 13 bases in the middle. Germline-derived CDR1 and CDR2 are GTSNPN and SVGIG (reference sequence). The CDR3 is 14 amino acids. Written as DNA, the CDR3 is TGTGCCTGGATTTCTTACATCCCGAACACTGAAGCTTTCTTT. Encoded protein: CAWISYIPNTEAFF.

The gene calls are TRBV3-1 (or the pseudogene TRBV3-2) and TRBJ2-1; TRBD2 matches 7 bases. Unmatched junction bases numbered 3, after V lost 0 bases and J lost 4 bases. The CDR3 consists of 15 residues. Germline V gene lookup returns CDR1 LGHDT and CDR2 YNNKEL (reference sequence). The CDR3 protein is CASSQDWGGYNEQFF. As DNA, the CDR3 is TGTGCCAGCAGCCAAGATTGGGGGGGGTACAATGAGCAGTTCTTC.

As to this clone: This same CDR3 is encoded by further DNA sequences in the sample. The genes are TRBV6-5 and TRBJ1-3, with D possibly TRBD1 on 5 matching bases. The CDR3 contains 15 residues. V was clipped by 0 bases and J by 4 bases, with 10 bases between them. The V gene's germline CDR1 is MNHEY and CDR2 SVGAGI. CDR3 residues: CASSYSGGPGNTIYF. CDR3 nucleotides: TGTGCCAGCAGTTACTCGGGGGGTCCAGGAAACACCATATATTTT.

The J gene is TRBJ1-6, the V gene TRBV6-6; D unclear. Trimming removed 4 bases from V and 8 bases from J, with 6 bases in between. Germline V gene data show CDR1 as MNHNY and CDR2 as SVGAGI (reference sequence). The CDR3 length is 12 residues. The CDR3 spells CASSSLDSPLHF. DNA of the CDR3: TGTGCCAGCAGTTCCCTAGATTCACCCCTCCACTTT.

CDR3 nucleotides: TGTGCCAGCAGCCAGGTGGTGACAGGGGTAGGAAACACTGAAGCTTTCTTT. Amino acids: CASSQVVTGVGNTEAFF. The rearrangement joins TRBV3-1 (or the pseudogene TRBV3-2) to TRBJ1-1; 8 bases align to TRBD1. Germline trimming cut 3 bases from V and 2 bases from J; bases unmatched to any gene: 11. Germline CDR1 reads LGHDT; CDR2 reads YNNKEL (reference sequence). The CDR3 consists of 17 residues.

This clone was found once. This rearrangement joins TRBV2 to TRBJ2-1, with D possibly being TRBD2 (6 bases). Germline assignment: CDR1 SNHLY and CDR2 FYNNEI. This CDR3 spans 15 amino acids. The V end was cut by 3 bases, the J end by 4 bases, with 13 bases between. The CDR3 coding sequence is TGTGCCAGCAGTGACGGCGAGGAGGGGTACAATGAGCAGTTCTTC. It translates to CASSDGEEGYNEQFF.